This entry concerns a single TCR beta chain. Its antigen is unknown. One entry per CDR3 protein, called by TCRdb with MiXCR from the reads. In the table there are roughly 120,000 distinct CDR3 sequences, more than 30% of which are singletons. The data originate from a study of T cell repertoires in cytomegalovirus infection. Looking at the study overall: CMV epitopes used comprised recently identified HLA-C-restricted ones and well-studied HLA-B-restricted ones. Signatures in public TCR beta sequences pointed to both CMV infection and matching HLA type.

CDR1 and CDR2 from the germline V gene are SEHNR and FQNEAQ (reference sequence). Unmatched junction bases numbered 5, after V lost 4 bases and J lost 3 bases. This CDR3 is built from 14 residues. General study findings and limits: HLA-C-restricted CMV clonotypes gave the most frequent clonotype in two of eight donors.

This chain links TRBV7-9 with TRBJ1-1; 7 bases map to TRBD1. The sequencing here drew on CD8+ T cells from cultured PBMCs, taken from culture after CMV antigen stimulation. This clonotype originated in a human donor in good health (CMV status not recorded). Some clones in this sample may be carry-over from other donors' samples. The CDR3 region is CASSSRTGDTEAFF. The CDR3 DNA reads TGTGCCAGCAGCTCGAGGACAGGCGACACTGAAGCTTTCTTT.